Shown below are 26 T cell receptor beta chains from a single sample sequenced in a study of blood T cell repertoires in COVID-19. TCRdb keeps only in-frame clones here, not all; method: immunoSEQ multiplex PCR. The table lists 70,000 or so clones, 70% to 90% of them singletons. Sequenced material: peripheral blood. The receptors were sampled from a human donor in a cohort sampled during active COVID-19.

The chain combines TRBV3-1 (or the pseudogene TRBV3-2) with TRBJ1-4, with 7 bases matching TRBD1. V lost 4 bases to trimming and J lost 4 bases; unmatched junction nucleotides: 6. CDR1 is LGHDT, CDR2 YNNKEL, per germline (reference sequence). This CDR3 spans 15 amino acids. The CDR3 region is CASSPPGQLNEKLFF. The DNA for the CDR3 is TGTGCCAGCAGCCCTCCGGGACAGCTTAATGAAAAACTGTTTTTT.

V gene TRBV3-1 (or the pseudogene TRBV3-2) combines with J gene TRBJ2-5; tentative D call: TRBD2 (6 bases). The CDR3 extends over 15 amino acids. Germline V CDR1 and CDR2: LGHDT, YNNKEL (reference sequence). The V and J ends lost 1 base and 2 bases respectively, with 11 bases between them. The CDR3 coding sequence is TGTGCCAGCAGCCAAGCTCCAGGGAGGCAAGAGACCCAGTACTTC. It is translated as CASSQAPGRQETQYF.

The genes are TRBV19 and TRBJ2-4; 7 nucleotides align to TRBD1. Looked up from germline, CDR1 is LNHDA and CDR2 is SQIVND (reference sequence). V lost 5 bases, J lost 0 bases, and 7 bases stayed unmatched. The CDR3 is made up of 16 amino acids. The CDR3 nucleotides are TGTGCCAGTAGTCCCACAGGGGAACTAGCCAAAAACATTCAGTACTTC. This codes for CASSPTGELAKNIQYF.

The rearrangement uses TRBV27 and TRBJ2-5; no firm D call. CDR1 MNHEY and CDR2 SMNVEV come from the germline V gene (reference sequence). This CDR3 comprises 13 residues. The V and J ends lost 6 bases and 1 base respectively, with 9 bases between them. The CDR3 is CASSPRSQETQYF. In DNA form, the CDR3 reads TGTGCCAGCAGCCCCCGCAGCCAAGAGACCCAGTACTTC.

The chain recombines TRBV6-5 with TRBJ1-1; no firm D call. Trimming stripped 0 bases from V and 2 bases from J, with 10 bases between. This CDR3 contains 15 residues. Germline lookup yields CDR1 MNHEY and CDR2 SVGAGI. The CDR3: CASSYSRGSNTEAFF. DNA of the CDR3: TGTGCCAGCAGTTACTCCCGGGGTTCCAACACTGAAGCTTTCTTT.

The rearrangement links TRBV3-1 (or the pseudogene TRBV3-2) to TRBJ2-3, with D maybe TRBD2 (5 bases). The CDR3 spans 14 residues. The germline gives CDR1 LGHDT, CDR2 YNNKEL (reference sequence). Trimming took off 8 bases at V and 2 bases at J, with 14 bases between the two ends. The CDR3 here is CASAGRRSTDTQYF. In DNA, the CDR3 is TGTGCCAGCGCGGGCAGGCGCTCCACAGATACGCAGTATTTT.

This CDR3 is CASSSPSSTDTQYF. The CDR3 nucleotides read TGTGCCAGCAGCAGCCCCTCCAGCACAGATACGCAGTATTTT. V gene TRBV5-4 combines with J gene TRBJ2-3; D is unclear. Trimming removed 4 bases at V and 0 bases at J, with 9 bases between. Looked up from germline, CDR1 is SGHNT and CDR2 is YYREEE (reference sequence). The CDR3 runs to 14 residues.

The V call is TRBV6-5, the J call TRBJ1-2, with a possible D match to TRBD1 (6 bases). V was trimmed by 0 bases and J by 3 bases, leaving 14 bases between them. CDR3 length: 16 residues. Germline V lookup: CDR1 MNHEY, CDR2 SVGAGI. Here the CDR3 reads CASSYSGARGDYGYTF. The CDR3 bases are TGTGCCAGCAGTTACTCGGGGGCGCGAGGGGACTATGGCTACACCTTC.

V usage is TRBV5-1 and J usage is TRBJ2-3, with 10 bases lining up with TRBD1. This CDR3 is 16 amino acids long. Germline V gene data show CDR1 as SGHRS and CDR2 as YFSETQ. With V trimmed by 0 bases and J by 5 bases, 6 bases remained unmatched. The CDR3 region has the DNA TGCGCCAGCAGCTTGGAAGGGACAGGGGCGCGAGATACGCAGTATTTT. Translated, it gives CASSLEGTGARDTQYF.

The chain combines TRBV5-1 with TRBJ1-2, with D perhaps matching TRBD1 (5 bases). In germline, CDR1 is SGHRS, CDR2 YFSETQ. The CDR3 totals 13 residues. V lost 1 base to trimming and J lost 4 bases, with 8 bases between them. In DNA, the CDR3 is TGCGCCAGCAGCTTGTCAGGGCCCTATGGCTACACCTTC. Its protein is CASSLSGPYGYTF.

This clone has just one count. This sequence joins TRBV5-1 and TRBJ1-2, with a weak D call TRBD1 (5 bases). CDR3 size: 14 residues. CDR1 is SGHRS, CDR2 YFSETQ, per germline. V dropped 5 bases and J dropped 8 bases, with 19 bases sitting between them. The CDR3 DNA reads TGCGCCAGCAGGACGGTATTTGGGGCTGGCGGCTACACCTTC. As protein: CASRTVFGAGGYTF. Supplemented by reference TRBV5-1 and TRBJ1-2, the full variable domain reads KAGVTQTPRYLIKTRGQQVTLSCSPISGHRSVSWYQQTPGQGLQFLFEYFSETQRNKGNFPGRFSGRQFSNSRSEMNVSTLELGDSALYLCASRTVFGAGGYTFGSGTRLTVV.

This clone was observed once. The V gene is TRBV6-2 or TRBV6-3, the J gene TRBJ1-2; 8 nucleotides align to TRBD1. Germline assignment: CDR1 MNHEY and CDR2 SVGEGT. With V trimmed by 6 bases and J by 4 bases, 4 bases remained unmatched. The length of the CDR3 is 13 residues. The chain's CDR3 is CASSFDRGYGYTF. DNA for the CDR3: TGTGCCAGCAGCTTCGACAGGGGCTATGGCTACACCTTC.

This clone came up once. The chain employs TRBV5-3 and TRBJ1-1, with 7 bases lining up with TRBD1. TRBV5-3 counts as an open reading frame of uncertain function. The CDR3 spans 16 residues. Germline trimming cut 3 bases from V and 3 bases from J; bases unmatched to any gene: 11. CDR3 nucleotide sequence: TGTGCCAGAAGCTCGTTAAGGACAGGAACACACACTGAAGCTTTCTTT. Its translation is CARSSLRTGTHTEAFF.

The chain combines TRBV7-9 with TRBJ2-1; tentatively, D is TRBD2 (6 bases). This CDR3 contains 15 residues. Germline CDR1 and CDR2: SEHNR and FQNEAQ (reference sequence). V was clipped by 5 bases and J by 3 bases, with 14 bases between them. This CDR3 reads CASSLESGVYNEQFF. DNA for the CDR3: TGTGCCAGCAGCCTAGAATCGGGAGTCTACAATGAGCAGTTCTTC.

About this clone itself: Other DNA sequences from this sample encode an identical CDR3 as well. The gene calls are TRBV19 and TRBJ1-4; weak D call: TRBD1 (6 bases). Trimming cost V 8 bases and J 5 bases, with 18 bases left between them. CDR1 and CDR2 (germline): LNHDA, SQIVND (reference sequence). The CDR3 runs 15 residues. The CDR3 coding sequence is TGTGCCAGTTCTCTAGGGGGTGACCTGAATGAAAAACTGTTTTTT. This encodes CASSLGGDLNEKLFF.

The gene calls are TRBV29-1 and TRBJ1-2, with a weak D call TRBD1 (6 bases). V gave up 6 bases and J gave up 4 bases, with 12 bases separating them. The CDR3 has 12 amino acids. The germline CDR1 and CDR2 sequences are SQVTM and ANQGSEA. In nucleotides, the CDR3 is TGCAGCGTCCGCGACAGGACCTATGGCTACACCTTC. Protein: CSVRDRTYGYTF.

The chain links TRBV19 to TRBJ2-1; 8 bases match TRBD2. After removal of 3 bases from V and 4 bases from J, the junction contained 5 bases not matched to a gene. CDR1 is LNHDA and CDR2 is SQIVND in the germline V gene (reference sequence). The CDR3 consists of 15 residues. The CDR3 coding sequence is TGTGCCAGTAGTATCGGGACTAGATCTTACAATGAGCAGTTCTTC. Protein product: CASSIGTRSYNEQFF.

The chain is built from TRBV2 and TRBJ2-1; D is perhaps TRBD2 (5 bases). Germline CDR1 reads SNHLY; CDR2 reads FYNNEI. The length of the CDR3 is 14 residues. The V end was cut by 7 bases, the J end by 3 bases, with 13 bases between. In DNA form, the CDR3 reads TGTGCCAGCAAAGGAGCCGGGATCTACAATGAGCAGTTCTTC. This codes for CASKGAGIYNEQFF.

This clone has more than one count but fewer than ten. V is TRBV19 and J is TRBJ1-6; D is possibly TRBD1 (5 bases). V lost 3 bases and J lost 7, with 10 bases in between. Germline assignment: CDR1 LNHDA and CDR2 SQIVND (reference sequence). CDR3 size: 14 residues. CDR3 sequence reads: CASSIQGANSPLHF. CDR3 in DNA: TGTGCCAGTAGTATTCAGGGTGCCAATTCACCCCTCCACTTT.

This clone was counted a few times. This chain joins TRBV19 and TRBJ1-5, with D unclear. Germline-derived CDR1 and CDR2 are LNHDA and SQIVND (reference sequence). The CDR3 covers 10 residues. The V gene lost 8 bases and the J gene lost 9 bases, with 8 bases spanning the gap. The chain's CDR3 is CASGGPPQHF. Written as DNA, the CDR3 is TGTGCCAGTGGAGGACCGCCCCAGCATTTT.

The V gene is TRBV19, the J gene TRBJ2-5; 9 bases map to TRBD1. CDR1 and CDR2 from the germline V gene are LNHDA and SQIVND (reference sequence). There are 14 residues in the CDR3. V dropped 8 bases and J dropped 4; count of bases not matched to a gene: 8. Written as DNA, the CDR3 is TGTGCCAGTGGGAGGGGGACAGGGCGAGAGACCCAGTACTTC. Amino acids: CASGRGTGRETQYF.

This clone showed up just once. The chain has TRBV15 and TRBJ2-1, with 8 bases that match TRBD1. V lost 3 bases and J lost 8; bases outside the gene matches: 6. The CDR3 length is 14 residues. CDR1 and CDR2 (germline): LNHNV, YYDKDF (reference sequence). The CDR3 protein is CATSREGQGYEQFF. The CDR3 region has the DNA TGTGCCACCAGCAGGGAAGGACAGGGCTATGAGCAGTTCTTC.

The rearrangement links TRBV4-2 to TRBJ2-3, with 9 bases aligning to TRBD2. This CDR3 spans 18 amino acids. Unmatched junction bases numbered 12, after V lost 0 bases and J lost 5 bases. From germline, CDR1 is LGHNA and CDR2 YNFKEQ. This chain's CDR3 is CASSQDWAGGPSGDTQYF. The CDR3 nucleotides read TGTGCCAGCAGCCAAGATTGGGCGGGAGGGCCTTCGGGAGATACGCAGTATTTT.

The J gene is TRBJ1-2, the V gene TRBV5-5; no definite D call. V was shortened by 0 bases and J by 0 bases, with 21 bases between the two germline ends. The CDR3 contains 19 residues. Germline assignment: CDR1 SGHKS and CDR2 YYEKEE (reference sequence). CDR3 bases: TGTGCCAGCAGCTTGGGTCCGGGAGTGGCAGGAACAGCTAACTATGGCTACACCTTC. Encoded protein: CASSLGPGVAGTANYGYTF.

The rearrangement joins TRBV5-1 to TRBJ2-2; D is undetermined. Germline CDR1 and CDR2: SGHRS and YFSETQ. V was cut by 0 bases and J by 10 bases, with 13 bases left in between. The CDR3 loop spans 14 amino acids. The CDR3 DNA is TGCGCCAGCAGCTTGGCCTATTCCCTCGAGGAGCTGTTTTTT. Its translation: CASSLAYSLEELFF. The whole variable domain, filled in from reference TRBV5-1 and TRBJ2-2, reads KAGVTQTPRYLIKTRGQQVTLSCSPISGHRSVSWYQQTPGQGLQFLFEYFSETQRNKGNFPGRFSGRQFSNSRSEMNVSTLELGDSALYLCASSLAYSLEELFFGEGSRLTVL.

V usage is TRBV19 and J usage is TRBJ1-2; D is uncertain. This CDR3 spans 12 amino acids. Germline assignment: CDR1 LNHDA and CDR2 SQIVND (reference sequence). Trimming took off 3 bases at V and 2 bases at J, with 4 bases between the two ends. The CDR3 DNA sequence: TGTGCCAGTAGTATTCTGAACTATGGCTACACCTTC. Translating it yields CASSILNYGYTF.